This T cell receptor (beta chain) was identified during a study of Graves' ophthalmopathy and Graves' hyperthyroidism. General observations from the study: The blood repertoire also included most expanded thyroid clonotypes above 0.001 frequency. Its predictions of ophthalmopathy progression gave the model over 65% sensitivity and 72.22% specificity. A model built from 13 signatures distinguished ophthalmopathy from stable hyperthyroidism with approximately 90% sensitivity and about 81% specificity.

RNA transcripts provided the template for amplifying TCR beta CDR3 regions. Second-round multiplex PCR came after first-round RT-PCR with HTBI primers. Via MiXCR, TCRdb re-called the multiplex PCR reads, giving one row per CDR3 protein. The top ten clones hold more than 9.5% of a sample with 900,000 to 1,200,000 distinct CDR3 sequences, less than 45% of them seen once. This clonotype was seen a handful of times. The antigen is not known. The diagnosis was founded upon clinical symptoms, serum thyroxine, TRAb, thyroid ultrasound and orbital computed tomography. The sample consisted of peripheral blood or thyroid tissue (not recorded which). This TCR came from an adult man with Graves' hyperthyroidism.

The CDR3 DNA sequence: TGTGCCAGCAGCTTAGGGGAAGTTGGCTACACCTTC. Its protein product is CASSLGEVGYTF. The chain couples TRBV7-9 to TRBJ1-2; D gene ambiguous. CDR1 and CDR2 (germline): SEHNR, FQNEAQ (reference sequence). The CDR3 is 12 residues long. Trimming took off 1 base at V and 7 bases at J, with 7 bases between the two ends.